This entry concerns a single T cell receptor beta chain. The entry originates in a study of blood T cell repertoires in COVID-19. Repertoires were generated with immunoSEQ multiplex PCR, while TCRdb's copy carries only in-frame clones and drops some. The profile covers 150,000 to 200,000 clones, with 87% appearing a single time and roughly 1.2% taken by the ten largest. This clonotype was sampled from a human donor with acute COVID-19. The donor label of this sample is uncertain. Specimen: PBMCs or T cells enriched from blood (not recorded which).

CDR3 in amino acids: CASSYSGGAVGEQYF. Here the CDR3 DNA reads TGTGCCAGCAGTTATTCAGGGGGCGCGGTAGGCGAGCAGTACTTC. This sequence joins TRBV6-5 and TRBJ2-7; 8 positions agree with TRBD1. The V segment lost 3 bases and the J segment 6 bases; nucleotides outside the gene matches: 10. Germline-derived CDR1 and CDR2 are MNHEY and SVGAGI. CDR3 length: 15 residues.